This TCR beta chain is from a study of blood T cell repertoires in COVID-19. Study-level information: Acute and convalescent COVID-19 samples came from the United States, Italy and Spain. T cells, B-cell-depleted T cells, or PBMCs provided the cDNA or gDNA that served as material.

This CDR3 is built from 15 residues. The germline gives CDR1 MNHEY, CDR2 SVGEGT. The V gene end was trimmed by 6 bases and the J gene end by 2 bases; junction bases not matched to a gene: 3. TCRdb keeps only in-frame clones here, not all; method: immunoSEQ multiplex PCR. The sample consists of approximately 200,000 clones, roughly four fifths of them appearing once. Two consecutive negative NP/OP PCR tests, clearance, or resolved symptoms defined Cohort 3 recovery. The sequencing input was PBMCs or T cells enriched from blood (not recorded which). The rearrangement joins TRBV6-2 or TRBV6-3 to TRBJ2-6, with 8 bases fitting TRBD1. The sequence derives from a man in his forties who had recovered from COVID-19. CDR3 in amino acids: CASSPRGPGANVLTF. The CDR3 nucleotides are TGTGCCAGCAGCCCCAGGGGGCCTGGGGCCAACGTCCTGACTTTC.